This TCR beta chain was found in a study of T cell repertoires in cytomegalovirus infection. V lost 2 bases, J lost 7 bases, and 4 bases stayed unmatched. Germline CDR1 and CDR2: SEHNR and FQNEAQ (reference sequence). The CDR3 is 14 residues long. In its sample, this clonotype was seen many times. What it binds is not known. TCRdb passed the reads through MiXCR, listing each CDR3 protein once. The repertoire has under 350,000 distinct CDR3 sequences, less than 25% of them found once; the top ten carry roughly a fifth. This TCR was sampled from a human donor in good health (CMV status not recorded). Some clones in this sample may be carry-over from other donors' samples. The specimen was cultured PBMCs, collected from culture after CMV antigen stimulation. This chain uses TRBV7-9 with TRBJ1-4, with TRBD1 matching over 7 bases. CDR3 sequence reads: CASSLRQGREKLFF. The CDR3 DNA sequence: TGTGCCAGCAGCTTACGACAGGGTCGTGAAAAACTGTTTTTT.